These 5 T cell receptor beta chains came from one sample sequenced in a study of cytomegalovirus exposure and HLA in healthy donors. Primers: 60 Vbeta forward and 13 Jbeta reverse. The repertoire was sequenced with immunoSEQ multiplex PCR; TCRdb's copy has only in-frame clones and lacks some. This table holds approximately 190,000 clones, around 83% found once. Specimen: PBMCs. These receptors were taken from a man aged 35 to 55 in good health and CMV-seropositive.

This chain links TRBV7-7 with TRBJ2-6, with unresolved D. The germline V gene has CDR1 SSHAT and CDR2 FNYEAQ (reference sequence). V was pared by 5 bases and J by 0 bases, with 5 bases between. The CDR3 is made up of 14 amino acids. CDR3 amino acids: CASSPSSGANVLTF. The CDR3, as DNA: TGTGCCAGCAGCCCCTCCTCTGGGGCCAACGTCCTGACTTTC.

The chain couples TRBV7-8 to TRBJ2-7; the match to TRBD2 covers 11 bases. The CDR3 is 15 residues long. Germline CDR1 and CDR2: SGHVS and FQNEAQ. The ends lost 1 base at V and 6 bases at J; junction bases unmatched: 5. Here the CDR3 DNA reads TGTGCCAGCAGCTTAGTAGCGGGAGGGCAAGGCGAGCAGTACTTC. It specifies CASSLVAGGQGEQYF.

The chain uses TRBV11-1 and TRBJ2-7, with TRBD2 identical over 11 bases. In germline, CDR1 is SGHAT, CDR2 FQDESV (reference sequence). This CDR3 has 15 amino acids. Trimming removed 5 bases from V and 4 bases from J; junction bases left unmatched: 7. The CDR3 reads CASSPRLAGPYEQYF. In DNA form, the CDR3 reads TGTGCCAGCAGCCCGAGACTAGCGGGGCCTTACGAGCAGTACTTC.

The chain joins TRBV7-6 to TRBJ1-1; D is possibly TRBD1 (5 bases). This CDR3 contains 14 residues. V gave up 6 bases and J gave up 5 bases, with 16 bases separating them. Germline CDR1 reads SGHVS; CDR2 reads FNYEAQ. The CDR3 is CASSPGGAKTEAFF. CDR3 nucleotide sequence: TGTGCCAGCAGTCCCGGCGGGGCCAAGACTGAAGCTTTCTTT.

This chain joins TRBV6-1 and TRBJ1-1, with 8 bases lining up with TRBD1. CDR3 size: 12 residues. V trimming: 4 bases; J trimming: 7 bases; junction bases outside the gene matches: 2. Germline CDR1 reads MNHNS; CDR2 reads SASEGT. The CDR3 spells CASSVGQGEAFF. DNA for the CDR3: TGTGCCAGCAGTGTAGGACAGGGTGAAGCTTTCTTT.